Reported below is one T cell receptor beta chain. Antigen specificity is unknown. Germline CDR1 MNHNS, CDR2 SASEGT. The CDR3 runs 13 residues. This entry belongs to a study of cytomegalovirus exposure and HLA in healthy donors. Study results and limitations: The study dropped some indistinguishable V segments, TRBV6-2 and TRBV6-3 among them. Most likely, a cluster of highly shared sequence variants arose as a sequencing artifact.

PCR was performed using 60 Vbeta and 13 Jbeta primers. Sequencing was performed with immunoSEQ multiplex PCR; in TCRdb, only in-frame clones are kept and a portion is missing. This sample yields 100,000 to 150,000 clones, of which over 60% are seen a single time; 13% belongs to the top ten. Specimen: PBMCs. V gene TRBV6-1 combines with J gene TRBJ2-5, with a weak D call TRBD1 (6 bases). The J call may be in error: the DNA end matches TRBJ2-7 better. The clonotype comes from a woman aged 55 to 70 in good health and CMV-seropositive. The CDR3 reads CASISSQGYEQYF. Written as DNA, the CDR3 is TGTGCCAGCATCTCCTCACAGGGCTACGAGCAGTACTTC.